This entry lists 5 T cell receptor beta chains sequenced from one sample in a study of spatial heterogeneity in lung cancer. Whole-study results and caveats: Tracking of tumor mutation counts was seen in expanded intratumoral alpha and beta TCR counts.

Their antigens remain unidentified. The time point: sample taken at primary tumor resection. TCRdb passed the 5' RACE reads through MiXCR, listing each CDR3 protein once. Among about 20,000 distinct CDR3 sequences listed, 7% were seen once. The source material was lung tumor tissue, sampled at surgery. The receptors come from a female donor with early-stage non-small cell lung cancer.

This clonotype was seen ten or more times. V usage is TRBV7-9 and J usage is TRBJ2-2; D gene ambiguous. The CDR3 sequence is 11 residues long. The V end lost 6 bases, the J end lost 4 bases, and 3 bases lay between the germline ends. CDR1 SEHNR and CDR2 FQNEAQ come from the germline V gene (reference sequence). The chain's CDR3 is CASSLTGELFF. The DNA for the CDR3 is TGTGCCAGCAGTCTCACCGGGGAGCTGTTTTTT.

The table lists this clonotype with many counts. The chain joins TRBV20-1 to TRBJ2-7, with D tentatively TRBD1 (5 bases). The V end was cut by 3 bases, the J end by 6 bases, with 18 bases between. Per germline, CDR1 DFQATT and CDR2 SNEGSKA (reference sequence). This CDR3 has 14 amino acids. CDR3 coding DNA: TGCAGTGCTAGCGAGGATGGCAGGGTGGGCGAGCAGTACTTC. The encoded protein is CSASEDGRVGEQYF.

This clonotype was counted at least ten times. The chain carries TRBV4-3 and TRBJ2-1, with D perhaps matching TRBD1 (6 bases). The CDR3 is 16 residues long. Trimming took 3 bases from V and 5 from J, leaving 17 bases between them. The germline V gene encodes CDR1 LGHNA and CDR2 YSLEER. The CDR3 region is CASSHIQGYRDNEQFF. The DNA of the CDR3 is TGCGCCAGCAGCCATATCCAGGGGTATAGAGACAATGAGCAGTTCTTC.

This clonotype was detected ten times or more. V usage is TRBV5-1 and J usage is TRBJ2-1; either TRBD1 or TRBD2 may supply D (5 bases each). V dropped 1 base and J dropped 6 bases, with 8 bases sitting between them. The CDR3 extends over 13 amino acids. CDR1 SGHRS and CDR2 YFSETQ come from the germline V gene. CDR3 coding DNA: TGCGCCAGCAGCTTGCCGGGACGCAATGAGCAGTTCTTC. It is translated as CASSLPGRNEQFF.

In its sample, this clonotype ranks as medium-sized. The chain has TRBV28 and TRBJ2-5, with TRBD2 matching 10 bases. The junction had 13 bases not matched to a gene; V was cut back by 2 bases and J by 4 bases. The V gene's germline CDR1 is MDHEN and CDR2 SYDVKM. There are 18 residues in the CDR3. The CDR3 DNA follows: TGTGCCAGCAGTTTACGACTTAGTAGCGGGGGGTTTGGAGAGACCCAGTACTTC. Its translation is CASSLRLSSGGFGETQYF.